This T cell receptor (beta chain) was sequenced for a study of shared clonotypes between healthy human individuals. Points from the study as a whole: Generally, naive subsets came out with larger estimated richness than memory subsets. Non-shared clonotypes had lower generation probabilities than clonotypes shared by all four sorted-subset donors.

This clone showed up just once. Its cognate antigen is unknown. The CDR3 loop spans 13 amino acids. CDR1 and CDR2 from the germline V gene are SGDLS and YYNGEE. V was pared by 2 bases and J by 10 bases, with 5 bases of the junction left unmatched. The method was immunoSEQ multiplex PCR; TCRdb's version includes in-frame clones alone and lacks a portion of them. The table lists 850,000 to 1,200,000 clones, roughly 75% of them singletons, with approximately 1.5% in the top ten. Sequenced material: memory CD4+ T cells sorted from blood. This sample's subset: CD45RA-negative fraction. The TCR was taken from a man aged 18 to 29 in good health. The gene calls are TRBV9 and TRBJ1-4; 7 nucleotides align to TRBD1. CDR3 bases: TGTGCCAGCAGCGTCGGCAGGGGGGGAAAACTGTTTTTT. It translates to CASSVGRGGKLFF.